This note documents a single TCR beta chain sequence. The sample is drawn from a study of T cell responses to AZD1222 COVID-19 vaccine. The CDR3 contains 15 residues. V gave up 5 bases and J gave up 5 bases; unmatched junction bases: 7. Germline CDR1 is LNHNV and CDR2 is YYDKDF (reference sequence). Produced via immunoSEQ multiplex PCR; TCRdb's table is partial and in-frame only. The sample yields roughly 120,000 clones, roughly 90% seen once. The V gene is TRBV15, the J gene TRBJ1-5, with TRBD1 matching over 9 bases. This clonotype was sampled from an adult in good health. The sample in question was peripheral blood, obtained on day 0 of AZD1222 vaccination. The chain's CDR3 is CATSPGTGSDQPQHF. The CDR3 bases are TGTGCCACCAGCCCCGGGACAGGGAGCGATCAGCCCCAGCATTTT.